This T cell receptor (beta chain) was sequenced in a study of post-analysis software for immune sequencing data. Researchers reported that TCR beta cDNA libraries carried unique molecular identifiers. Input amounts of 1 to 10 million T cells were used. These gave about 500,000 cDNA molecules, so each molecule approximated one T cell. MiXCR, applied by TCRdb to the PCR reads, yields one record per CDR3 protein. The data hold approximately 770,000 distinct CDR3 sequences, with 35% to 55% observed a single time. J gave up 6 bases and V 5 bases, and 6 bases lay outside the gene matches. Germline lookup yields CDR1 DFQATT and CDR2 SNEGSKA (reference sequence). The CDR3 loop spans 12 amino acids. Remarks on this clonotype: The antigen is not known.

Study-level findings and limits: Comparison with controls showed significantly lower normalized Chao1 diversity in multiple sclerosis patients. With F measure, samples from one preparation batch clustered together strongly. TRBV5-6, TRBV5-1 and TRBV20-1 belonged to a set of about 5 TRBV segments that were more frequent in patients than controls.

The rearrangement joins TRBV20-1 to TRBJ1-2, with 7 bases identical to TRBD1. The sequence came from a girl aged 10 to 17 with multiple sclerosis. Material: blood. This CDR3 is CSAADRVNGYTF. The CDR3 DNA is TGCAGTGCTGCCGACAGGGTGAATGGCTACACCTTC.